This passage covers 18 T cell receptor beta chains from one sample sequenced in a study of T cell changes during pregnancy in multiple sclerosis. Clones were read by immunoSEQ multiplex PCR, and TCRdb kept only the in-frame ones, dropping some. The table records approximately 98,000 clones, about 91% of them present only once. The sequences come from peripheral blood, collected after pregnancy. These receptor sequences come from a female donor in good health, enrolled as a control in a pregnancy study.

The chain has TRBV10-2 and TRBJ1-5; D not resolved. CDR1 is WSHSY and CDR2 is SAAADI in the germline V gene. The V gene lost 3 bases and the J gene lost 1 base, with 7 bases spanning the gap. The CDR3 has 14 amino acids. In DNA, the CDR3 is TGCGCCAGCAGTGAATTGAGGAGCAATCAGCCCCAGCATTTT. This encodes CASSELRSNQPQHF.

The chain joins TRBV7-2 to TRBJ2-2; D is possibly TRBD2 (5 bases). The CDR3 sequence is 16 residues long. Trimming pared 6 bases from V and 7 bases from J, leaving 21 bases between. Germline-derived CDR1 and CDR2 are SGHTA and FQGNSA. This chain's CDR3 is CASSLRTGFGDGELFF. The DNA for the CDR3 is TGTGCCAGCAGTTTAAGGACCGGGTTCGGGGACGGGGAGCTGTTTTTT. Together with reference TRBV7-2 and TRBJ2-2, the CDR3 gives the full variable domain: GAGVSQSPSNKVTEKGKDVELRCDPISGHTALYWYRQSLGQGLEFLIYFQGNSAPDKSGLPSDRFSAERTGGSVSTLTIQRTQQEDSAVYLCASSLRTGFGDGELFFGEGSRLTVL.

This clone was recorded only once. This rearrangement joins TRBV30 to TRBJ1-6; D unclear. The V gene lost 3 bases and the J gene lost 9 bases, with 6 bases spanning the gap. The CDR3 covers 11 residues. Germline V gene data show CDR1 as GTSNPN and CDR2 as SVGIG (reference sequence). CDR3 nucleotide sequence: TGTGCCTGGAGGTCAATTTCACCCCTCCACTTT. It encodes CAWRSISPLHF.

V gene TRBV6-4 combines with J gene TRBJ1-2; D is perhaps TRBD1 (5 bases). This CDR3 comprises 17 residues. The germline V gene encodes CDR1 MRHNA and CDR2 SNTAGT. The V gene lost 0 bases and the J gene lost 6 bases, with 20 bases spanning the gap. CDR3 sequence: CASSDSQWQGTFHGYTF. The DNA for the CDR3 is TGTGCCAGCAGTGACTCTCAATGGCAGGGAACATTCCATGGCTACACCTTC.

Regarding this clone: One junction end disagrees with the germline gene, perhaps due to a read error. The chain joins TRBV18 to TRBJ1-3; TRBD1 might be the D (6 bases). This CDR3 comprises 12 residues. CDR1 and CDR2 (germline): KGHSH, LQKENI. This chain's CDR3 is CASSPPNTGKHF. The CDR3 DNA is TGTGCCAGCTCACCACCTAATACAGGGAAGCATTTT.

The chain couples TRBV6-1 to TRBJ1-1; perhaps TRBD1 as D (5 bases). Per germline, CDR1 MNHNS and CDR2 SASEGT. V was trimmed by 4 bases and J by 3 bases, leaving 9 bases between them. The CDR3 sequence is 13 residues long. CDR3 residues: CASSVRGYTEAFF. CDR3 sequence (DNA): TGTGCCAGCAGTGTAAGGGGATACACTGAAGCTTTCTTT.

The CDR3 DNA sequence: TGTGCCAGCAGTGAAACAGGGTGGCAGCCCCAGCATTTT. It specifies CASSETGWQPQHF. The V and J genes are TRBV6-1 and TRBJ1-5, with a tentative D call TRBD1 (6 bases). Germline V gene sequence: CDR1 MNHNS, CDR2 SASEGT. The CDR3 consists of 13 residues. V lost 2 bases and J 7 bases, leaving 9 bases between the germline ends.

This sequence joins TRBV27 and TRBJ2-1; 10 nucleotides line up with TRBD2. After removal of 5 bases from V and 8 bases from J, the junction contained 6 bases not matched to a gene. From germline, CDR1 is MNHEY and CDR2 SMNVEV (reference sequence). This CDR3 is built from 14 residues. This CDR3 is CASSLRTSGDEQFF. For the CDR3, the DNA is TGTGCCAGCAGTCTCCGGACTAGCGGAGATGAGCAGTTCTTC.

The chain links TRBV7-8 to TRBJ2-7; 7 nucleotides line up with TRBD1. CDR1 and CDR2 from the germline V gene are SGHVS and FQNEAQ. The trim removed 0 bases at V and 3 bases at J, leaving 14 bases unmatched. There are 18 residues in the CDR3. The CDR3 loop reads CASSLASGTAPSFYEQYF. The CDR3 bases are TGTGCCAGCAGCTTAGCCTCCGGGACAGCGCCTTCCTTCTACGAGCAGTACTTC.

V gene TRBV27 combines with J gene TRBJ2-3; the D gene is possibly TRBD2 (6 bases). Germline V gene lookup returns CDR1 MNHEY and CDR2 SMNVEV (reference sequence). Trimming stripped 6 bases from V and 2 bases from J, with 15 bases between. CDR3 length equals 15 residues. The CDR3 loop is CASSVRGRFTDTQYF. CDR3 nucleotides: TGTGCCAGCAGCGTGCGGGGACGGTTCACAGATACGCAGTATTTT.

This chain links TRBV19 with TRBJ2-5; 12 bases line up with TRBD2. CDR3 length: 17 residues. Germline lookup yields CDR1 LNHDA and CDR2 SQIVND (reference sequence). Losses at the gene ends were 4 bases for V and 5 bases for J; bases not matched to a gene: 11. The CDR3 spells CASSKGDLAGGGETQYF. In nucleotides, the CDR3 is TGTGCCAGTAGTAAGGGGGACCTAGCGGGAGGGGGTGAGACCCAGTACTTC.

The rearrangement uses TRBV28 and TRBJ2-7, with 9 bases fitting TRBD1. The CDR3 contains 14 residues. Germline-derived CDR1 and CDR2 are MDHEN and SYDVKM. V shed 9 bases, J shed 2 bases, and the junction held 8 bases outside the gene matches. CDR3 region: CASTWTGVTYEQYF. CDR3 nucleotides: TGTGCCAGTACTTGGACAGGGGTTACCTACGAGCAGTACTTC.

V and J are TRBV30 and TRBJ2-5, with D perhaps matching TRBD2 (6 bases). The germline V gene encodes CDR1 GTSNPN and CDR2 SVGIG (reference sequence). The germline V and J ends were trimmed by 4 bases and 5 bases, with 11 bases remaining between them. This CDR3 contains 12 residues. DNA for the CDR3: TGTGCCTGGACCCTAGCGAAGGAGACCCAGTACTTC. Translating it yields CAWTLAKETQYF.

This clone came up once. The CDR3 sequence: CASSRDRERETQYF. CDR3 DNA: TGTGCCAGCAGCCGAGACAGGGAACGAGAGACCCAGTACTTC. V gene TRBV6-6 combines with J gene TRBJ2-5; 7 nucleotides line up with TRBD1. V dropped 6 bases and J dropped 4; count of bases not matched to a gene: 8. CDR1 is MNHNY, CDR2 SVGAGI, per germline (reference sequence). This CDR3 region has 14 residues.

This chain uses TRBV2 with TRBJ1-1; possibly TRBD1 for D (6 bases). CDR3 size: 17 residues. V lost 6 bases to trimming and J lost 0 bases, with 20 bases between them. The V gene's germline CDR1 is SNHLY and CDR2 FYNNEI. The CDR3 DNA is TGTGCCAGCAGACAGGGCGGCGGAGGACGATTGAACACTGAAGCTTTCTTT. Translating it yields CASRQGGGGRLNTEAFF.

The chain joins TRBV6-5 to TRBJ2-1; D remains unclear. Germline loops: CDR1 MNHEY, CDR2 SVGAGI. V dropped 3 bases and J dropped 9 bases, with 12 bases sitting between them. CDR3 length equals 13 residues. CDR3 region: CASSYISRSEQFF. The CDR3 DNA is TGTGCCAGCAGTTATATTAGCCGAAGTGAGCAGTTCTTC.

The V gene is TRBV2, the J gene TRBJ2-7, with 10 bases aligning to TRBD1. After removal of 7 bases from V and 6 bases from J, the junction contained 12 bases not matched to a gene. Germline V gene data show CDR1 as SNHLY and CDR2 as FYNNEI. The CDR3 is 15 residues long. DNA of the CDR3: TGTGCCAGCACTTTTCTTGGGACAGGGGCCTCCGAGCAGTACTTC. Translation gives CASTFLGTGASEQYF.

This clone was detected only once. J is TRBJ2-7 and V is TRBV6-4; TRBD1 matches at 10 bases. V lost 6 bases to trimming and J lost 2 bases; unmatched junction nucleotides: 4. This CDR3 region has 14 residues. The germline V gene encodes CDR1 MRHNA and CDR2 SNTAGT. The CDR3 DNA reads TGTGCCAGCAGGCCGGGACAGGGGACCTACGAGCAGTACTTC. Protein sequence: CASRPGQGTYEQYF.